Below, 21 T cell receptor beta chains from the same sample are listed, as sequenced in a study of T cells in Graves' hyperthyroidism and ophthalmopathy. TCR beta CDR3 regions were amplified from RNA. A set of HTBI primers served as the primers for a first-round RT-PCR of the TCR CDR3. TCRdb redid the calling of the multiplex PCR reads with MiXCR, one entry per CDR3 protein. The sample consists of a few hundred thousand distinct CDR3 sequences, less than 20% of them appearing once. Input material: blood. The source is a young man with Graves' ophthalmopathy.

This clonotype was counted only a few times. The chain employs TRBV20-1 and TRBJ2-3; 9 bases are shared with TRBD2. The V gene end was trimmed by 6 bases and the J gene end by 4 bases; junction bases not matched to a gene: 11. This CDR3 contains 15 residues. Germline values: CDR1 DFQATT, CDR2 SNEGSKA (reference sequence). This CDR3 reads CSARMLAGPSDTQYF. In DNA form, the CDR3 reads TGCAGTGCCAGAATGCTAGCGGGGCCTTCAGATACGCAGTATTTT.

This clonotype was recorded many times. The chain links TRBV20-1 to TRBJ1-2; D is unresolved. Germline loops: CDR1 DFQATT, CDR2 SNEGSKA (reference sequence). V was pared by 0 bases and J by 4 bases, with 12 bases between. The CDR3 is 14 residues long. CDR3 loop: CSARDKETIYGYTF. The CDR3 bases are TGCAGTGCTAGAGATAAGGAGACGATCTATGGCTACACCTTC.

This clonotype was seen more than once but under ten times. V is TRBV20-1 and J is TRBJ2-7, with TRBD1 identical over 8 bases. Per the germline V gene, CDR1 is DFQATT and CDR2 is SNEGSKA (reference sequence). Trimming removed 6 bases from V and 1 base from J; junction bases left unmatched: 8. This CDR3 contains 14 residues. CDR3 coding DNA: TGCAGTGCGCGACAGGGGTTCGGGTCCTACGAGCAGTACTTC. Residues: CSARQGFGSYEQYF.

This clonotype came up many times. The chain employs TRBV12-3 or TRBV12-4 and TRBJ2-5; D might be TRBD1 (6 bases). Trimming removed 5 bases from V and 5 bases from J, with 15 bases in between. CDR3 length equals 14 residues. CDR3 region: CASSRRDKGETQYF. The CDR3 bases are TGTGCCAGCAGTCGCCGGGACAAGGGGGAGACCCAGTACTTC.

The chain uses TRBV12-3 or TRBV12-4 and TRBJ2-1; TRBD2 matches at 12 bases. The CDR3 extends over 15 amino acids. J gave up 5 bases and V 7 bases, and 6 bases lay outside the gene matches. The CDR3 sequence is CASTPTSGGHNEQFF. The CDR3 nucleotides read TGTGCCAGCACCCCGACTAGCGGGGGCCACAATGAGCAGTTCTTC.

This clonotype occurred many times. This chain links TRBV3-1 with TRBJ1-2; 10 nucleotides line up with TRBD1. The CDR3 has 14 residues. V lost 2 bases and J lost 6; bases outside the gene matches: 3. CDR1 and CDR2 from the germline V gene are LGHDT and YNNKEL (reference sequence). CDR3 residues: CASSQSGTGDGYTF. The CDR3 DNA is TGTGCCAGCAGCCAATCGGGGACAGGGGATGGCTACACCTTC.

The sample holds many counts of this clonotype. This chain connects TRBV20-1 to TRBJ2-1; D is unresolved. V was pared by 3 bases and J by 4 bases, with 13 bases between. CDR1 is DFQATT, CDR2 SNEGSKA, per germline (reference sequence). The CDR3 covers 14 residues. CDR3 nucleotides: TGCAGTGCTAGCGGAACTGGACCGTACAATGAGCAGTTCTTC. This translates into CSASGTGPYNEQFF.

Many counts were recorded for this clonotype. The CDR3 nucleotides are TGTGCCAGCAGCTTAGGCGGGGCTAACTCCTACAATGAGCAGTTCTTC. This translates into CASSLGGANSYNEQFF. This rearrangement joins TRBV7-3 to TRBJ2-1, with D perhaps matching TRBD2 (6 bases). The V end was cut by 2 bases, the J end by 0 bases, with 11 bases between. This CDR3 comprises 16 residues. Per germline, CDR1 SGHTA and CDR2 FQGTGA.

CDR3 bases: TGTGCCAGTAGGAGTCCCCCGGGACTAGCTCTACATGAGCAGTTCTTC. Protein sequence: CASRSPPGLALHEQFF. The chain combines TRBV19 with TRBJ2-1; TRBD2 aligns across 9 bases. CDR3 size: 16 residues. The J segment lost 8 bases and the V segment lost 6 bases, leaving 14 bases of the junction unmatched. Germline loops: CDR1 LNHDA, CDR2 SQIVND (reference sequence).

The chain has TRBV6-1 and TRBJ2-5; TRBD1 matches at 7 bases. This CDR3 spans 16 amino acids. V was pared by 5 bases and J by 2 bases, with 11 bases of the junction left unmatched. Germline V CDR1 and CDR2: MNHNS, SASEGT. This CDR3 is CASSLNPGTAQETQYF. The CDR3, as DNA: TGTGCCAGCAGTTTAAATCCCGGGACAGCACAAGAGACCCAGTACTTC.

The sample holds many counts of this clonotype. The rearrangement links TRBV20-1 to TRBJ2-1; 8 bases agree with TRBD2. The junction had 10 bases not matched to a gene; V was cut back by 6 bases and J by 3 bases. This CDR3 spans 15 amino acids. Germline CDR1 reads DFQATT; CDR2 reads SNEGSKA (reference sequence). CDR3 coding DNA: TGCAGTGCAACCGAAACTAGCGGAGACTACAATGAGCAGTTCTTC. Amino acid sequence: CSATETSGDYNEQFF.

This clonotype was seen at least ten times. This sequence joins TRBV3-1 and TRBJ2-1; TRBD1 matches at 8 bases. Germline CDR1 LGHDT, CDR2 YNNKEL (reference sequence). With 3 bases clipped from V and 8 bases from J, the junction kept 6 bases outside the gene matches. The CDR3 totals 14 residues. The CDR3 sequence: CASSQAGQGHEQFF. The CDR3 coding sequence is TGTGCCAGCAGCCAGGCAGGACAGGGTCATGAGCAGTTCTTC.

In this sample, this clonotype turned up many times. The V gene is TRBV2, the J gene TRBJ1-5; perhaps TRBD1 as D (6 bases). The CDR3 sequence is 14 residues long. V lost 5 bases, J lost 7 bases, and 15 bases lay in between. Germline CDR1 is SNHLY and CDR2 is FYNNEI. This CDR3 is CASSSEGGGQPQHF. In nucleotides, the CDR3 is TGTGCCAGCAGTTCCGAGGGGGGCGGACAGCCCCAGCATTTT.

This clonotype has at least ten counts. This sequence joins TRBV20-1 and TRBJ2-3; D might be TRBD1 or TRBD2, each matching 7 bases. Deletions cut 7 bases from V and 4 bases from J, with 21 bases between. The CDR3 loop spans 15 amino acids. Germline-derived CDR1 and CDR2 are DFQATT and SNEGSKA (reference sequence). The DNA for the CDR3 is TGCAGTGGGGTGGGAGGGGGCGATGATGCAGATACGCAGTATTTT. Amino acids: CSGVGGGDDADTQYF.

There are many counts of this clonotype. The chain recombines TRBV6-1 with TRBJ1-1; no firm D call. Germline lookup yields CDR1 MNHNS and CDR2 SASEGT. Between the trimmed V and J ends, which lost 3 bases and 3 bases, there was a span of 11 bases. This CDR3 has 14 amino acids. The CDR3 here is CASSEVVEDTEAFF. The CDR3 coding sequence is TGTGCCAGCAGTGAGGTGGTGGAGGACACTGAAGCTTTCTTT.

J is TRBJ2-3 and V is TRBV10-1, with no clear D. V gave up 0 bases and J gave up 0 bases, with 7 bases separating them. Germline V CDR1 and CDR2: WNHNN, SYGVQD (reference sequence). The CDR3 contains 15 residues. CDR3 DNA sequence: TGCGCCAGCAGTGAGTCGAGCGACAGCACAGATACGCAGTATTTT. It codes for CASSESSDSTDTQYF.

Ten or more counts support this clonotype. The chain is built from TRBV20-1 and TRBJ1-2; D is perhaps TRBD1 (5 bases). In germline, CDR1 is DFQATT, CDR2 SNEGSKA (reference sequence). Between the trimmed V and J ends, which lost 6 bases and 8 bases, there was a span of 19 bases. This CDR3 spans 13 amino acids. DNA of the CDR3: TGCAGTGCCAGCCAGGGAACAAGAGTAGGCTACACCTTC. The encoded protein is CSASQGTRVGYTF.

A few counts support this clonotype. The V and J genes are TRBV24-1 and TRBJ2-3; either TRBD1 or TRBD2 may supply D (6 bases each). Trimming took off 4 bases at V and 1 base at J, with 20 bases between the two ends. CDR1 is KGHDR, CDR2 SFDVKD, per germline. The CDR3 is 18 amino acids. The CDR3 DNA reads TGTGCCACCAGTGACCCCGGAGGGGGTGGGCCGGGCACAGATACGCAGTATTTT. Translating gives CATSDPGGGGPGTDTQYF.

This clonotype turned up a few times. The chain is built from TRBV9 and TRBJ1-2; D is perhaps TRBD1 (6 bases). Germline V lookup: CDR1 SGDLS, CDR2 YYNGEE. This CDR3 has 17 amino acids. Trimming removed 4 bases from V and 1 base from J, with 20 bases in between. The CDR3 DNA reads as TGTGCCAGCAGCTCACGGACCGGACAGACTCTTAACTATGGCTACACCTTC. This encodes CASSSRTGQTLNYGYTF.

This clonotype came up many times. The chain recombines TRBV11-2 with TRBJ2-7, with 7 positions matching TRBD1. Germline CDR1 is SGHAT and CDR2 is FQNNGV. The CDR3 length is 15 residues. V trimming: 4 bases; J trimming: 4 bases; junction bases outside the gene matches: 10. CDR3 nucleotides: TGTGCCAGCAGCTCCCTACCCGACAGGGCATACGAGCAGTACTTC. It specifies CASSSLPDRAYEQYF.

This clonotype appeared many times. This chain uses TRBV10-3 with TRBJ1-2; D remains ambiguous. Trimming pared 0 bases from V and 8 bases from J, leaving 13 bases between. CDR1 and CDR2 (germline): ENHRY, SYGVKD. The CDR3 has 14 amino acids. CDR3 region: CAISESTGGSGYTF. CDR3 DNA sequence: TGTGCCATCAGTGAGTCGACGGGTGGGAGCGGCTACACCTTC.